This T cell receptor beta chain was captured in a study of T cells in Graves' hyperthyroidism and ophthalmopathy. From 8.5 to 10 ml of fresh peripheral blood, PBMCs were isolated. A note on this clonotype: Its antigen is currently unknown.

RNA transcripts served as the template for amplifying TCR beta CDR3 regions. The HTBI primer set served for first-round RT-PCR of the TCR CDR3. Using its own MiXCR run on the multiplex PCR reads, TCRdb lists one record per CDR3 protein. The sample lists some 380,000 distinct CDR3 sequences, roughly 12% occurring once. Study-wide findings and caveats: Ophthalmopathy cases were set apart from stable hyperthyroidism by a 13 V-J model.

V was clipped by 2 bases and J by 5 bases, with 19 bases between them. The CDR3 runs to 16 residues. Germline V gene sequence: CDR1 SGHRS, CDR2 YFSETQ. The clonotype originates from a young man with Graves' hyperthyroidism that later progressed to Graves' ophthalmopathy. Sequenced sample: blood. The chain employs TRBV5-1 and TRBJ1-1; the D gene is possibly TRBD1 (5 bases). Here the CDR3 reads CASSFAPTASLTEAFF. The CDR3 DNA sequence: TGCGCCAGCAGCTTCGCACCGACAGCCAGCCTAACTGAAGCTTTCTTT.